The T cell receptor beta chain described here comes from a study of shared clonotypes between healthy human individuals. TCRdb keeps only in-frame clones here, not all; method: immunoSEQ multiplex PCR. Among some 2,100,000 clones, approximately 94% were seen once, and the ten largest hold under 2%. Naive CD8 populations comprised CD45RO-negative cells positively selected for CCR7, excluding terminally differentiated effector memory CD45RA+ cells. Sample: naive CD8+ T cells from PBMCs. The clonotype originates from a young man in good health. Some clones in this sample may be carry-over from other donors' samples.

The CDR3 DNA follows: TGTGCCAGCAGCGAAGGGGGCGCGGGTGAAGCTTTCTTT. It specifies CASSEGGAGEAFF. The chain is built from TRBV5-4 and TRBJ1-1; 7 positions agree with TRBD1. The CDR3 is made up of 13 amino acids. Germline V gene sequence: CDR1 SGHNT, CDR2 YYREEE (reference sequence). Trimming at V came to 4 bases and at J to 7 bases, leaving 7 bases not matched to a gene.